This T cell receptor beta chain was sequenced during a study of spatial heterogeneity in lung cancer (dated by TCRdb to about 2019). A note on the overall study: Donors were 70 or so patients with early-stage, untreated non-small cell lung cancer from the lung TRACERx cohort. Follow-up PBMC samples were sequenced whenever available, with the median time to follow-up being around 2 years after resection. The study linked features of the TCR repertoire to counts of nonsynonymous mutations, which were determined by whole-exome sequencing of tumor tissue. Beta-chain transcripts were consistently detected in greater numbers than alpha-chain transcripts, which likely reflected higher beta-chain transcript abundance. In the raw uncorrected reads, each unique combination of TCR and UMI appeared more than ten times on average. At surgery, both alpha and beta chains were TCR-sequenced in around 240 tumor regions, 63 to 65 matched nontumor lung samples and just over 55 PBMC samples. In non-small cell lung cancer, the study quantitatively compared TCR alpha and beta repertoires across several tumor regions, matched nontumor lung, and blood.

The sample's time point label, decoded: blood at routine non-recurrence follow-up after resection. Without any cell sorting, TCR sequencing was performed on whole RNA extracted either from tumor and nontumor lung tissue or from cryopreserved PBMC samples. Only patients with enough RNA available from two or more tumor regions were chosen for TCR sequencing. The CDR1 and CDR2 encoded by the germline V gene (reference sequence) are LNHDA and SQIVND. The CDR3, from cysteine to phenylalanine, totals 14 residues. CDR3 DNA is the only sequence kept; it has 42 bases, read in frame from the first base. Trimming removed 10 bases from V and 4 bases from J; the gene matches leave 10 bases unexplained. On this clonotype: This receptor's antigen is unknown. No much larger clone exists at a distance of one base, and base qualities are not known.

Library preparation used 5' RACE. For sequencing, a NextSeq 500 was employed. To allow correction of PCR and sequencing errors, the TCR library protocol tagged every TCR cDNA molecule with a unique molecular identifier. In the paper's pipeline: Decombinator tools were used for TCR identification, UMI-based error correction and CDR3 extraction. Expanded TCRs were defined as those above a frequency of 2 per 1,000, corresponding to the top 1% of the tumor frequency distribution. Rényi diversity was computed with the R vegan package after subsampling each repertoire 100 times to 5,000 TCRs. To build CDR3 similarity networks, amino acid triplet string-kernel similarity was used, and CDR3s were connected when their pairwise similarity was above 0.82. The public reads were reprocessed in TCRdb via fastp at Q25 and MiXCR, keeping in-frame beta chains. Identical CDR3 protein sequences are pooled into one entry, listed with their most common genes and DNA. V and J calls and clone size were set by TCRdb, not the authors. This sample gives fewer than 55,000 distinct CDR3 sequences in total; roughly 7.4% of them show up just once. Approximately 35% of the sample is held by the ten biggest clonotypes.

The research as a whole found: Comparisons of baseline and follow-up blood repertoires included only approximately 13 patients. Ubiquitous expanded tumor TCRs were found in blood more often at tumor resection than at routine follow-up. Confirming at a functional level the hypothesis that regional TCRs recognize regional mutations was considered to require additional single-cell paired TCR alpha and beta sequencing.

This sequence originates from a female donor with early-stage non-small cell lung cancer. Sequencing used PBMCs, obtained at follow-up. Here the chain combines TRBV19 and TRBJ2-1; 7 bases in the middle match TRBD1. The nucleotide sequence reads TGTGCCACGGTCGACAGGGCCCCTTACAATGAGCAGTTCTTC. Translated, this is CATVDRAPYNEQFF. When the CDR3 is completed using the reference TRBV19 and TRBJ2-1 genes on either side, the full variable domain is DGGITQSPKYLFRKEGQNVTLSCEQNLNHDAMYWYRQDPGQGLRLIYYSQIVNDFQKGDIAEGYSVSREKKESFPLTVTSAQKNPTAFYLCATVDRAPYNEQFFGPGTRLTVL.